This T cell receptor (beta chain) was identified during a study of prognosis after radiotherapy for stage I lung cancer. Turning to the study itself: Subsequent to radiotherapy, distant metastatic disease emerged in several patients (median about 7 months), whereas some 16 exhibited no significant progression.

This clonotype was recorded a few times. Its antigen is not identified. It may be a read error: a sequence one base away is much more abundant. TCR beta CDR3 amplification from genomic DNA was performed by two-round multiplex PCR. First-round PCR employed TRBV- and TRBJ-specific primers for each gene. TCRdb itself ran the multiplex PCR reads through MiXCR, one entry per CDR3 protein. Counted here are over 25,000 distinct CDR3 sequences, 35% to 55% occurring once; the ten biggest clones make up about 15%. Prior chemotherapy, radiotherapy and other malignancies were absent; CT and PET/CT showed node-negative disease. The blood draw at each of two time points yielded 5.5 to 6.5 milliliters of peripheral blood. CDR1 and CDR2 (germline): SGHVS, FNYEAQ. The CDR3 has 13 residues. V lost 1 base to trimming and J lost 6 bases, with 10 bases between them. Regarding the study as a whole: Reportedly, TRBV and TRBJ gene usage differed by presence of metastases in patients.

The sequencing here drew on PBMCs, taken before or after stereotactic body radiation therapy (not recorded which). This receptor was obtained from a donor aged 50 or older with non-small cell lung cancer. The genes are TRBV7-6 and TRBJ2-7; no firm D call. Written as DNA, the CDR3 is TGTGCCAGCAGCTTAGACTGGACGGTCGAGCAGTACTTC. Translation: CASSLDWTVEQYF.